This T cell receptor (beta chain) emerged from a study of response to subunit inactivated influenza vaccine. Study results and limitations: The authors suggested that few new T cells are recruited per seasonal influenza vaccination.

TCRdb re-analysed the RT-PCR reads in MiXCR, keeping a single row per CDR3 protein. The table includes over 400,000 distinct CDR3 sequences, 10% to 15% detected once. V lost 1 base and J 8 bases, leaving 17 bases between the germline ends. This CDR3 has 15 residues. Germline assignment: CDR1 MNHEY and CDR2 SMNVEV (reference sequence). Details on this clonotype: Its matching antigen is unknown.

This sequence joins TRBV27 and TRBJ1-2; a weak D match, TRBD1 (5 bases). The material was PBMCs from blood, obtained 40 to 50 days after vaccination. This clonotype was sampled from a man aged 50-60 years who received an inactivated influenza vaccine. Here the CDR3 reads CASSLYPGRRRGYTF. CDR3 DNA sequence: TGTGCCAGCAGTTTATACCCAGGGAGGCGGCGGGGCTACACCTTC.